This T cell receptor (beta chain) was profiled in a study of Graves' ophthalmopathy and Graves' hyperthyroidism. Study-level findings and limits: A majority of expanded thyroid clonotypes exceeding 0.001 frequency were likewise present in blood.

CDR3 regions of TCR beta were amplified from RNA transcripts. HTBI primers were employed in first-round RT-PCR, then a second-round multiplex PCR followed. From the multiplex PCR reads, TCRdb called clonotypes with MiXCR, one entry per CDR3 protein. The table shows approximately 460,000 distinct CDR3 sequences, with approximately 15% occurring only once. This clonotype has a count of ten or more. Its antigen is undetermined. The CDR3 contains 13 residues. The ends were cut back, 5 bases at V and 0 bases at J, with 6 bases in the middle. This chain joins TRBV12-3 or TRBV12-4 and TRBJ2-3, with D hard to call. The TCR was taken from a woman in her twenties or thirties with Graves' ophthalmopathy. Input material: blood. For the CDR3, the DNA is TGTGCCAGCAGTCGAGCGAGCACAGATACGCAGTATTTT. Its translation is CASSRASTDTQYF.